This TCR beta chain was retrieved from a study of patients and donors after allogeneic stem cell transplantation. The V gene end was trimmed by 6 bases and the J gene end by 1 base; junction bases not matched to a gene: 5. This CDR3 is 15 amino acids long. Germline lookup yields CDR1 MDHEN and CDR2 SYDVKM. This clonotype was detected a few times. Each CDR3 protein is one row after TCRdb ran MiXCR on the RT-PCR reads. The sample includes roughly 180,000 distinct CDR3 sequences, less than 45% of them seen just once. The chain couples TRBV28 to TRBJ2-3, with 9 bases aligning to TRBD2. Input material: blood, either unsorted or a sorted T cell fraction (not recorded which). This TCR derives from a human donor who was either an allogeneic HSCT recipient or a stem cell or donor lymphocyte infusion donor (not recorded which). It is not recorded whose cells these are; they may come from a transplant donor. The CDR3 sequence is CASSILAGGTDTQYF. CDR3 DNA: TGTGCCAGCAGCATACTAGCGGGCGGCACAGATACGCAGTATTTT.